The text below deals with one T cell receptor beta chain. No antigen is known for it. The study ran its PCR with 60 Vbeta and 13 Jbeta primers. Profiled with immunoSEQ multiplex PCR; TCRdb holds only in-frame clones, not every one. The data show over 100,000 clones, around four fifths seen once. This entry is derived from a study of cytomegalovirus exposure and HLA in healthy donors. Study observations and caveats: About 87% or about 30% of the time was how often most TCR beta V segments were productive, according to an earlier analysis.

The CDR3 spans 13 residues. V lost 4 bases and J lost 2, with 10 bases in between. Germline CDR1 reads SQVTM; CDR2 reads ANQGSEA. The source material was PBMCs. The chain links TRBV29-1 to TRBJ2-3, with D tentatively TRBD1 (6 bases). The TCR sequence derives from a woman aged 50 to 60 in good health and CMV-seropositive. The CDR3 nucleotides read TGCAGCGTTGCCAGGGGAAACACAGATACGCAGTATTTT. It is translated as CSVARGNTDTQYF.